The T cell receptor (beta chain) under discussion was sequenced for a study of beta chain features in type 1 diabetes. In the study overall: Sorted cells examined across all samples numbered around 99,000,000.

Sequencing targeted expressed TCRB transcripts, as all isolated RNA had been reverse transcribed. Only in-frame clones appear in the TCRdb table, and some are missing; sequencing was by immunoSEQ multiplex PCR. The data contain roughly 380,000 clones, roughly a fifth of them seen just once; the ten biggest clones take up approximately 0.043%. V shed 1 base and J shed 2 bases, with 6 bases lying between them. CDR1 is SGHRS, CDR2 YFSETQ, per germline. This CDR3 is built from 13 residues. Input material: naive CD4+ T cells from blood. The source of this sequence is a woman between 18 and 29 years old in good health. The rearrangement joins TRBV5-1 to TRBJ2-5; the D is unclear. CDR3: CASSLWQQETQYF. For the CDR3, the DNA is TGCGCCAGCAGCTTGTGGCAGCAAGAGACCCAGTACTTC.